Shown below are 9 T cell receptor beta chains from a single sample sequenced in a study of blood T cell repertoires in COVID-19. Only in-frame clones appear in the TCRdb table, and some are missing; sequencing was by immunoSEQ multiplex PCR. The sample lists about 270,000 clones, approximately 87% occurring once. The sequenced sample consisted of peripheral blood. Receptor source: a woman aged 25 to 45 with COVID-19, enrolled during active disease.

This chain connects TRBV3-1 (or the pseudogene TRBV3-2) to TRBJ1-5; TRBD1 matches 9 bases. This CDR3 spans 14 amino acids. With 6 bases clipped from V and 2 bases from J, the junction kept 2 bases outside the gene matches. From germline, CDR1 is LGHDT and CDR2 YNNKEL (reference sequence). The CDR3 here is CASSRTGGNQPQHF. CDR3 DNA sequence: TGTGCCAGCAGTCGGACAGGGGGCAATCAGCCCCAGCATTTT.

The CDR3 here is CASSSPGARNEQFF. Written as DNA, the CDR3 is TGTGCCAGCAGCTCCCCTGGGGCCCGGAATGAGCAGTTCTTC. J is TRBJ2-1 and V is TRBV5-5, with a possible D match to TRBD1 (5 bases). Between the trimmed V and J ends, which lost 3 bases and 7 bases, there was a span of 14 bases. The germline V gene has CDR1 SGHKS and CDR2 YYEKEE (reference sequence). The CDR3 is 14 amino acids.

V is TRBV12-3 or TRBV12-4 and J is TRBJ1-6; tentative D call: TRBD1 (5 bases). Trimming took off 6 bases at V and 5 bases at J, with 8 bases between the two ends. The length of the CDR3 is 13 residues. In DNA, the CDR3 is TGTGCCAGCAGGACAGTCCATAATTCACCCCTCCACTTT. Amino acids: CASRTVHNSPLHF.

The chain carries TRBV5-6 and TRBJ2-1; TRBD1 matches 8 bases. Unmatched junction bases numbered 4, after V lost 7 bases and J lost 4 bases. The length of the CDR3 is 13 residues. The germline V gene has CDR1 SGHDT and CDR2 YYEEEE. Written as DNA, the CDR3 is TGTGCCAGCGGGCAGGGGGCTTACAATGAGCAGTTCTTC. Its protein is CASGQGAYNEQFF.

This chain connects TRBV28 to TRBJ1-2; the D gene is possibly TRBD1 (6 bases). Germline V CDR1 and CDR2: MDHEN, SYDVKM. With 5 bases removed from V and 0 bases from J, the gap between germline ends came to 13 bases. The CDR3 has 15 residues. The CDR3 sequence is CASSPTGRANYGYTF. The CDR3 DNA sequence: TGTGCCAGCAGTCCTACAGGGCGAGCTAACTATGGCTACACCTTC.

This clone was counted a single time. This chain uses TRBV7-9 with TRBJ2-1; 10 bases are a match to TRBD2. Germline lookup yields CDR1 SEHNR and CDR2 FQNEAQ (reference sequence). V dropped 5 bases and J dropped 4; count of bases not matched to a gene: 8. This CDR3 spans 16 amino acids. This CDR3 is CASSVPLAGSYNEQFF. The CDR3 DNA follows: TGTGCCAGCAGCGTCCCACTAGCGGGGTCTTACAATGAGCAGTTCTTC.

The chain carries TRBV24-1 and TRBJ1-1; D unresolved. Germline V gives CDR1 KGHDR, CDR2 SFDVKD. V was pared by 2 bases and J by 0 bases, with 3 bases between. The CDR3 consists of 13 residues. The CDR3 spells CATSDSMNTEAFF. Written as DNA, the CDR3 is TGTGCCACCAGTGATTCCATGAACACTGAAGCTTTCTTT.

The chain links TRBV5-4 to TRBJ2-1, with D maybe TRBD2 (6 bases). CDR1 and CDR2 (germline): SGHNT, YYREEE (reference sequence). The germline V and J ends were trimmed by 4 bases and 6 bases, with 8 bases remaining between them. CDR3 length equals 12 residues. CDR3 in DNA: TGTGCCAGCAGCAAAGCGGGCAATGAGCAGTTCTTC. Amino acids: CASSKAGNEQFF.

The CDR3 bases are TGTGCCAGCAGCTTCGGGACAGCGGAAAAACTGTTTTTT. Its protein is CASSFGTAEKLFF. V usage is TRBV5-6 and J usage is TRBJ1-4; 7 nucleotides match TRBD1. The trim removed 2 bases at V and 8 bases at J, leaving 3 bases unmatched. The CDR3 covers 13 residues. Germline lookup yields CDR1 SGHDT and CDR2 YYEEEE.